These 6 T cell receptor beta chains were sequenced from one sample in a study of T cell responses to AZD1222 COVID-19 vaccine. Libraries were prepared by immunoSEQ multiplex PCR; TCRdb keeps only in-frame clonotypes and omits some of them. In the table there are about 84,000 clones, roughly nine tenths of which are singletons. The material sequenced was peripheral blood, taken on day 0 of AZD1222 vaccination. These receptors were obtained from an adult in good health.

This clone was counted only a few times. The V and J genes are TRBV6-5 and TRBJ2-5; tentatively, D is TRBD1 (5 bases). CDR1 MNHEY and CDR2 SVGAGI come from the germline V gene. V was trimmed by 0 bases and J by 5 bases, leaving 16 bases between them. The CDR3 runs to 16 residues. CDR3: CASSYSFPGLAETQYF. The CDR3 coding sequence is TGTGCCAGCAGTTACTCCTTTCCAGGGCTCGCGGAGACCCAGTACTTC.

The gene calls are TRBV2 and TRBJ2-7, with 16 positions matching TRBD2. V trimming: 5 bases; J trimming: 7 bases; junction bases outside the gene matches: 8. Germline values: CDR1 SNHLY, CDR2 FYNNEI. CDR3 size: 16 residues. Here the CDR3 reads CASSMGLAGGREEQYF. CDR3 DNA: TGTGCCAGCAGTATGGGACTAGCGGGAGGGCGAGAGGAGCAGTACTTC.

In its sample, this clone was seen a few times. V gene TRBV27 combines with J gene TRBJ1-1; D uncertain. Germline loops: CDR1 MNHEY, CDR2 SMNVEV (reference sequence). Deletions cut 3 bases from V and 4 bases from J, with 9 bases between. The CDR3 runs to 13 residues. The CDR3 here is CASSLRVSTEAFF. The CDR3 nucleotides read TGTGCCAGCAGTTTGAGGGTTAGCACTGAAGCTTTCTTT.

The chain couples TRBV7-8 to TRBJ2-7; tentatively, D is TRBD1 or TRBD2 (6 bases each). V shed 7 bases and J shed 1 base, with 14 bases lying between them. Germline V CDR1 and CDR2: SGHVS, FQNEAQ. The CDR3 length is 14 residues. The CDR3 loop is CASTRGVGSYEQYF. CDR3 DNA sequence: TGTGCCAGCACAAGGGGGGTTGGGTCCTACGAGCAGTACTTC. The full variable domain, in which reference TRBV7-8 and TRBJ2-7 provide the parts outside the CDR3, is GAGVSQSPRYKVAKRGQDVALRCDPISGHVSLFWYQQALGQGPEFLTYFQNEAQLDKSGLPSDRFFAERPEGSVSTLKIQRTQQEDSAVYLCASTRGVGSYEQYFGPGTRLTVT.

The J gene is TRBJ1-3, the V gene TRBV5-8; possible D gene TRBD1, 5 bases. The DNA end is a closer match to TRBJ1-5, so the J assignment may be wrong. This CDR3 region has 11 residues. In germline, CDR1 is SGHTS, CDR2 YDEGEE. CDR3 amino acids: CASSSWTSQHF. For the CDR3, the DNA is TGTGCCAGCAGCTCCTGGACATCGCAGCATTTT.

The gene calls are TRBV6-5 and TRBJ2-1; maybe TRBD1 (7 bases). Germline V CDR1 and CDR2: MNHEY, SVGAGI. This CDR3 has 15 amino acids. V was cut by 2 bases and J by 2 bases, with 10 bases left in between. CDR3 in amino acids: CASSYGGGTYNEQFF. Written as DNA, the CDR3 is TGTGCCAGCAGTTACGGAGGGGGCACCTACAATGAGCAGTTCTTC.